This T cell receptor (beta chain) was retrieved from a study of post-analysis software for immune sequencing data. Notes on the study in general: Controls had lower frequencies than patients of 4 or 5 TRBV segments, which included TRBV5-6, TRBV5-1 and TRBV20-1.

A note on this clonotype: What it recognizes is unknown.

Unique molecular identifiers were built into the TCR beta cDNA libraries. TCRdb re-analysed the PCR reads in MiXCR, keeping a single row per CDR3 protein. The sample lists 750,000 to 950,000 distinct CDR3 sequences; approximately 53% were seen once. Trimming left V 5 bases short and J 0 bases short, with 11 bases between. Germline V lookup: CDR1 LNHNV, CDR2 YYDKDF (reference sequence). The CDR3 contains 15 residues. Sequenced input: blood. The J gene is TRBJ2-4, the V gene TRBV15; TRBD2 might be the D (6 bases). This TCR was recovered from a girl under 18 with multiple sclerosis. CDR3 nucleotide sequence: TGTGCCACCAGCCTACCGGGAGCAGCCAAAAACATTCAGTACTTC. Its protein product is CATSLPGAAKNIQYF.